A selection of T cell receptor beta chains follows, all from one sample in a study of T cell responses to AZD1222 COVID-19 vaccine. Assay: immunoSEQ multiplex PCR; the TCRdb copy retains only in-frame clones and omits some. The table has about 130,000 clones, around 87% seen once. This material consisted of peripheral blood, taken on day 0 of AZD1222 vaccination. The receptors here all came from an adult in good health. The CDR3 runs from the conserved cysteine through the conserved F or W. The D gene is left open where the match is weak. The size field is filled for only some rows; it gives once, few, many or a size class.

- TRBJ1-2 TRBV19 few CASSAQGANYGYTF TGTGCCAGTTCTGCGCAGGGAGCTAACTATGGCTACACCTTC
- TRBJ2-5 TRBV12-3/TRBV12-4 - CASSLSDRETQYF TGTGCCAGCAGTTTAAGCGATCGGGAGACCCAGTACTTC
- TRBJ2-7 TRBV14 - CASSQDAGQRKRYEQYF TGTGCCAGCAGCCAAGATGCGGGACAGAGGAAAAGGTACGAGCAGTACTTC
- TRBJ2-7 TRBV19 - CASSPTRRGNEQYF TGTGCCAGTAGCCCAACCAGGAGGGGAAATGAGCAGTACTTC
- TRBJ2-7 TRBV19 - CASSLNRGHEQYF TGTGCCAGTAGTCTTAATCGGGGGCACGAGCAGTACTTC
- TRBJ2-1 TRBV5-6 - CASSLPAYNEQFF TGTGCCAGCAGCTTGCCGGCATACAATGAGCAGTTCTTC
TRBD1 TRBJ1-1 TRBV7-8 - CASSPSRGQGMGTEAFF TGTGCCAGCAGCCCCTCAAGGGGGCAGGGGATGGGGACTGAAGCTTTCTTT
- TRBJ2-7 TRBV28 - CASRPGVSYEQYF TGTGCCAGCAGGCCAGGGGTCTCCTACGAGCAGTACTTC
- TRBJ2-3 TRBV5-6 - CASSLVGGGSTDTQYF TGTGCCAGCAGCTTGGTGGGCGGAGGAAGCACAGATACGCAGTATTTT
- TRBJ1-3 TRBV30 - CAWSVGVNSGNTIYF TGTGCCTGGAGTGTCGGGGTGAACTCTGGAAACACCATATATTTT
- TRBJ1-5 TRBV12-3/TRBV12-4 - CASSSPSQPQHF TGTGCCAGCAGCTCACCAAGCCAGCCCCAGCATTTT
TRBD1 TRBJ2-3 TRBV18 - CASSRGQADTQYF TGTGCCAGCTCCCGTGGACAGGCAGATACGCAGTATTTT
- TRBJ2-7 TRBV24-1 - CATSDPRGDAYEQYF TGTGCCACCAGTGATCCGAGGGGAGATGCCTACGAGCAGTACTTC
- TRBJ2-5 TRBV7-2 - CASSPWRVGETQYF TGTGCCAGCAGCCCCTGGAGGGTTGGGGAGACCCAGTACTTC
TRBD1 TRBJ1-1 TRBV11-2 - CASSLGTTGVTEAFF TGTGCCAGCAGCTTGGGGACGACAGGGGTCACTGAAGCTTTCTTT
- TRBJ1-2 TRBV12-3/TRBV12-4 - CASSHRGSYTF TGTGCCAGCAGCCACAGAGGGAGCTACACCTTC
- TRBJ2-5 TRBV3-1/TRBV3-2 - CASSQVFGRDTQETQYF TGTGCCAGCAGCCAAGTATTTGGCAGGGACACCCAAGAGACCCAGTACTTC